Each of the 23 T cell receptor beta chains below was sequenced from the same sample in a study of cytomegalovirus exposure and HLA in healthy donors. The data were produced by immunoSEQ multiplex PCR, yet TCRdb's version contains in-frame clones alone and is incomplete. The data contain 100,000 to 120,000 clones, 89% of them singletons. Sample: PBMCs. The receptors come from a woman in her late teens or twenties in good health and CMV-seronegative.

The chain has TRBV7-2 and TRBJ1-5; D gene uncertain. Germline V gene lookup returns CDR1 SGHTA and CDR2 FQGNSA. This CDR3 is 15 amino acids long. V shed 3 bases and J shed 4 bases, with 13 bases lying between them. Written as DNA, the CDR3 is TGTGCCAGCAGCTTTTCTGTCGGGATGAATCAGCCCCAGCATTTT. Its protein product is CASSFSVGMNQPQHF.

The V call is TRBV27, the J call TRBJ1-1; D unclear. Trimming shortened V by 5 bases and J by 7 bases, and 14 bases separated the two germline ends. There are 13 residues in the CDR3. Germline CDR1 and CDR2: MNHEY and SMNVEV (reference sequence). Here the CDR3 DNA reads TGTGCCAGCAGTCTAGGAAGAACCCATGAAGCTTTCTTT. This encodes CASSLGRTHEAFF.

V gene TRBV7-6 combines with J gene TRBJ2-5; 8 bases match TRBD2. The length of the CDR3 is 15 residues. The V gene's germline CDR1 is SGHVS and CDR2 FNYEAQ. Trimming cost V 5 bases and J 2 bases; bases outside gene matches: 7. The CDR3 sequence is CASSGKAGVQETQYF. The CDR3 bases are TGTGCCAGCAGCGGAAAAGCGGGAGTACAAGAGACCCAGTACTTC.

V gene TRBV4-1 combines with J gene TRBJ2-6, with D maybe TRBD2 (5 bases). Trimming took off 0 bases at V and 0 bases at J, with 9 bases between the two ends. CDR3 length equals 17 residues. CDR1 and CDR2 (germline): MGHRA, YSYEKL. The CDR3 sequence is CASSQDSAVSGANVLTF. As DNA, the CDR3 is TGCGCCAGCAGCCAAGATTCAGCGGTCTCTGGGGCCAACGTCCTGACTTTC.

V gene TRBV6-1 combines with J gene TRBJ1-2; D might be TRBD1 (5 bases). Trimming cost V 1 base and J 10 bases, with 19 bases left between them. The CDR3 length is 15 residues. Germline-derived CDR1 and CDR2 are MNHNS and SASEGT. DNA for the CDR3: TGTGCCAGCAGTGAAGGGAGGGGACCCGAAAGATCCTACACCTTC. It yields the protein CASSEGRGPERSYTF.

This chain links TRBV28 with TRBJ1-3; D may be TRBD1 (5 bases). The germline gives CDR1 MDHEN, CDR2 SYDVKM. Trimming pared 3 bases from V and 0 bases from J, leaving 9 bases between. The CDR3 contains 15 residues. The CDR3 bases are TGTGCCAGCAGTTTTAGGGGTCTCTCTGGAAACACCATATATTTT. Translating gives CASSFRGLSGNTIYF.

The table lists this clone with a few counts. The V and J genes are TRBV5-1 and TRBJ2-3, with 11 bases identical to TRBD2. Trimming removed 0 bases from V and 4 bases from J; junction bases left unmatched: 7. Germline values: CDR1 SGHRS, CDR2 YFSETQ. The CDR3 is 17 residues long. DNA for the CDR3: TGCGCCAGCAGCTTGGCCGCTAGCGGGGGGTCCGCAGATACGCAGTATTTT. Protein: CASSLAASGGSADTQYF.

This clone has a single count. V usage is TRBV4-2 and J usage is TRBJ2-2, with D possibly matching TRBD2 (6 bases). Germline-derived CDR1 and CDR2 are LGHNA and YNFKEQ. Trimming removed 5 bases from V and 4 bases from J, with 11 bases in between. The CDR3 is 14 amino acids. For the CDR3, the DNA is TGTGCCAGCAGCAGAGGGGAGGTCACCGGGGAGCTGTTTTTT. Translation gives CASSRGEVTGELFF.

This chain uses TRBV27 with TRBJ2-7; D unresolved. The V end lost 3 bases, the J end lost 0 bases, and 6 bases lay between the germline ends. The germline V gene has CDR1 MNHEY and CDR2 SMNVEV (reference sequence). The CDR3 is 13 residues long. CDR3 sequence reads: CASSLSNSYEQYF. CDR3 in DNA: TGTGCCAGCAGTTTGAGTAACTCCTACGAGCAGTACTTC.

The chain links TRBV9 to TRBJ1-2; 7 bases agree with TRBD1. The trim removed 4 bases at V and 4 bases at J, leaving 7 bases unmatched. In germline, CDR1 is SGDLS, CDR2 YYNGEE. This CDR3 is built from 14 residues. The CDR3 sequence is CASSHNRGSYGYTF. As DNA, the CDR3 is TGTGCCAGCAGCCATAACAGGGGTAGCTATGGCTACACCTTC.

The CDR3 nucleotides are TGTGCCAGTAGACGCGGGCGGGAGCAGTACTTC. This sequence encodes CASRRGREQYF. The chain joins TRBV19 to TRBJ2-7, with D possibly being TRBD2 (5 bases). Germline V lookup: CDR1 LNHDA, CDR2 SQIVND (reference sequence). V was cut by 6 bases and J by 7 bases, with 10 bases left in between. The CDR3 length is 11 residues.

This rearrangement joins TRBV18 to TRBJ2-4, with D possibly matching TRBD2 (6 bases). This CDR3 contains 13 residues. V was trimmed by 2 bases and J by 8 bases, leaving 10 bases between them. Per germline, CDR1 KGHSH and CDR2 LQKENI. The CDR3 region is CASSPLGEDIQYF. The DNA of the CDR3 is TGTGCCAGCTCACCATTAGGGGAGGACATTCAGTACTTC.

The chain combines TRBV9 with TRBJ1-1, with TRBD1 identical over 7 bases. The trim removed 4 bases at V and 0 bases at J, leaving 3 bases unmatched. The CDR3 runs to 14 residues. CDR1 and CDR2 (germline): SGDLS, YYNGEE. CDR3 protein: CASSWGQLNTEAFF. In nucleotides, the CDR3 is TGTGCCAGCAGCTGGGGACAGCTGAACACTGAAGCTTTCTTT.

The rearrangement links TRBV6-1 to TRBJ2-7; D is uncertain. The CDR3 is made up of 15 amino acids. The germline gives CDR1 MNHNS, CDR2 SASEGT. V shed 6 bases and J shed 1 base, with 16 bases lying between them. In DNA form, the CDR3 reads TGTGCCAGCAGCGCAGGCAATTCTCAGTCCTACGAGCAGTACTTC. It yields the protein CASSAGNSQSYEQYF.

CDR3: CASSPDGNSNQPQHF. Here the CDR3 DNA reads TGTGCCAGCAGCCCGGACGGGAATAGCAATCAGCCCCAGCATTTT. J is TRBJ1-5 and V is TRBV28; no definite D call. The V and J ends lost 6 bases and 0 bases respectively, with 12 bases between them. Germline CDR1 reads MDHEN; CDR2 reads SYDVKM. The CDR3 runs to 15 residues.

This chain links TRBV4-1 with TRBJ1-2; perhaps TRBD1 as D (6 bases). The CDR3 runs to 17 residues. Germline CDR1 and CDR2: MGHRA and YSYEKL. Trimming left V 3 bases short and J 5 bases short, with 22 bases between. The DNA for the CDR3 is TGCGCCAGCAGCCATCCTTCAGGGGAAGTGGCCGGGTATGGCTACACCTTC. Amino acid sequence: CASSHPSGEVAGYGYTF.

The V gene is TRBV27, the J gene TRBJ2-7; weak D call: TRBD1 (5 bases). Germline lookup yields CDR1 MNHEY and CDR2 SMNVEV (reference sequence). The CDR3 covers 14 residues. V was clipped by 0 bases and J by 2 bases, with 8 bases between them. CDR3: CASSLSGRAYEQYF. The CDR3 DNA follows: TGTGCCAGCAGTTTATCGGGCAGGGCCTACGAGCAGTACTTC.

The V call is TRBV5-1, the J call TRBJ2-7; 7 bases align to TRBD1. This CDR3 spans 15 amino acids. The germline V gene encodes CDR1 SGHRS and CDR2 YFSETQ. The V gene end was trimmed by 0 bases and the J gene end by 4 bases; junction bases not matched to a gene: 7. DNA of the CDR3: TGCGCCAGCAGCTTGGCCGGGACAGCTATTTACGAGCAGTACTTC. It translates to CASSLAGTAIYEQYF.

The rearrangement uses TRBV5-1 and TRBJ2-2, with D tentatively TRBD1 (5 bases). Trimming removed 1 base from V and 3 bases from J, with 13 bases in between. The germline CDR1 and CDR2 sequences are SGHRS and YFSETQ. This CDR3 spans 16 amino acids. In DNA, the CDR3 is TGCGCCAGCAGCTTGTATCAAGGGGTCGACACCGGGGAGCTGTTTTTT. Encoded protein: CASSLYQGVDTGELFF. The full variable domain, in which reference TRBV5-1 and TRBJ2-2 provide the parts outside the CDR3, is KAGVTQTPRYLIKTRGQQVTLSCSPISGHRSVSWYQQTPGQGLQFLFEYFSETQRNKGNFPGRFSGRQFSNSRSEMNVSTLELGDSALYLCASSLYQGVDTGELFFGEGSRLTVL.

This clone was recorded only once. The genes are TRBV28 and TRBJ1-1; TRBD1 matches 11 bases. Trimming took 5 bases from V and 5 from J; bases not matched to a gene: 10. From germline, CDR1 is MDHEN and CDR2 SYDVKM. CDR3 length: 16 residues. The CDR3 DNA reads as TGTGCCAGCAGTCTCGGGACAGGGGGGAAGAGGACTGAAGCTTTCTTT. Translation: CASSLGTGGKRTEAFF.

This chain joins TRBV18 and TRBJ2-2, with D possibly matching TRBD1 (6 bases). The germline gives CDR1 KGHSH, CDR2 LQKENI. V dropped 2 bases and J dropped 0 bases, with 16 bases sitting between them. The CDR3 extends over 18 amino acids. CDR3 loop: CASSPGGTGPTNTGELFF. CDR3 in DNA: TGTGCCAGCTCACCAGGGGGAACAGGGCCGACGAACACCGGGGAGCTGTTTTTT.

The rearrangement uses TRBV7-9 and TRBJ2-7; D call uncertain. The CDR3 has 13 amino acids. Germline V lookup: CDR1 SEHNR, CDR2 FQNEAQ (reference sequence). V was shortened by 7 bases and J by 3 bases, with 13 bases between the two germline ends. The CDR3 DNA reads as TGTGCCAGCAACTCTTATAACCGCTACGAGCAGTACTTC. It encodes CASNSYNRYEQYF.

The chain is built from TRBV18 and TRBJ1-5; tentatively, D is TRBD1 (6 bases). Trimming took 6 bases from V and 11 from J, leaving 20 bases between them. The CDR3 is made up of 14 amino acids. Germline lookup yields CDR1 KGHSH and CDR2 LQKENI. The CDR3 here is CASSPGHGYEAQHF. The CDR3, as DNA: TGTGCCAGCTCCCCGGGACATGGGTATGAGGCCCAGCATTTT.